Listed below are T cell receptor beta chains from one sample, sequenced in a study of shared clonotypes between healthy human individuals. The assay was immunoSEQ multiplex PCR, and TCRdb's table has in-frame clones only and misses some. The sample includes 2 million to 2.5 million clones, around 90% of them seen just once. Specimen: naive CD4+ T cells from PBMCs. The origin of the receptors is a man between 18 and 29 years old in good health. Some clones in this sample may be carry-over from other donors' samples. The CDR3 runs from the conserved cysteine through the conserved F or W. A D gene is named only where the DNA matches it firmly. The size field is filled for only some rows; it gives once, few, many or a size class.

>NA|NA|TRBJ1-1|TRBV5-1
CASSLGYRQNTEAFF
TGCGCCAGCAGCTTGGGCTACAGACAGAACACTGAAGCTTTCTTT
>NA|NA|TRBJ2-1|TRBV11-2
CASSLGIVNEQFF
TGTGCCAGCAGCTTAGGTATAGTCAATGAGCAGTTCTTC
>TRBD2|NA|TRBJ2-2|TRBV5-5
CASSPGLAGGPHTGELFF
TGTGCCAGCAGCCCGGGGCTAGCGGGAGGGCCTCACACCGGGGAGCTGTTTTTT
>NA|NA|TRBJ1-1|TRBV6-5
CASSMTANTEAFF
TGTGCCAGCAGTATGACGGCGAACACTGAAGCTTTCTTT
>NA|NA|TRBJ2-7|TRBV7-2
CASSLWRAPYEQYF
TGTGCCAGCAGCTTATGGCGGGCCCCCTACGAGCAGTACTTC
>NA|once|TRBJ2-1|TRBV28
CASTQGGVAYNEQFF
TGTGCCAGCACCCAAGGGGGAGTCGCCTACAATGAGCAGTTCTTC
>TRBD1|NA|TRBJ1-6|TRBV4-2
CASSRDRDLGNSPLHF
TGTGCCAGCAGCCGCGACAGGGACCTCGGAAATTCACCCCTCCACTTT
>NA|NA|TRBJ2-5|TRBV5-1
CASRPGSQETQYF
TGCGCCAGCAGACCGGGGAGCCAAGAGACCCAGTACTTC
>NA|NA|TRBJ1-3|TRBV15
CATGKNPTGNTIYF
TGTGCCACCGGGAAGAACCCGACAGGAAACACCATATATTTT
>NA|NA|TRBJ1-1|TRBV7-9
CASSLGSAGLNTEAFF
TGTGCCAGCAGCTTAGGATCAGCCGGCCTCAACACTGAAGCTTTCTTT
>NA|NA|TRBJ2-3|TRBV7-3
CASSPRGDTQYF
TGTGCCAGCAGCCCTAGAGGGGATACGCAGTATTTT
>TRBD2|NA|TRBJ2-1|TRBV5-6
CASSLTSGDEQFF
TGTGCCAGCAGCCTGACTAGCGGAGATGAGCAGTTCTTC
>NA|NA|TRBJ1-4|TRBV18
CASSSIGPPGARGKLFF
TGTGCCAGCTCATCCATAGGTCCTCCAGGGGCCCGGGGGAAACTGTTTTTT
>NA|NA|TRBJ2-1|TRBV18
CASSPLAGAAGSSYNEQFF
TGTGCCAGCTCACCACTGGCAGGCGCCGCCGGCAGCTCCTACAATGAGCAGTTCTTC
>TRBD2|NA|TRBJ2-1|TRBV28
CASSLGGTSLYNEQFF
TGTGCCAGCAGCCTCGGCGGGACTAGCCTTTACAATGAGCAGTTCTTC
>NA|NA|TRBJ2-5|TRBV20-1
CSWTQETQYF
TGCAGCTGGACCCAAGAGACCCAGTACTTC
>NA|NA|TRBJ2-7|TRBV6-6
CASSNTQGAYEQYF
TGTGCCAGCAGCAATACCCAGGGCGCCTACGAGCAGTACTTC
>NA|NA|TRBJ2-3|TRBV18
CASSPRERDTQYF
TGTGCCAGCTCACCCCGGGAGAGAGATACGCAGTATTTT
>NA|NA|TRBJ2-1|TRBV5-1
CASSLSGGEQFF
TGCGCCAGCAGCTTGTCTGGAGGTGAGCAGTTCTTC
>NA|NA|TRBJ2-3|TRBV5-4
CASSGASSTDTQYF
TGTGCCAGCAGCGGAGCGAGTAGCACAGATACGCAGTATTTT
>NA|NA|TRBJ2-2|TRBV28
CASSLVLGAKNGELFF
TGTGCCAGCAGTTTAGTATTGGGGGCGAAAAACGGGGAGCTGTTTTTT